The entry below describes one T cell receptor (beta chain). This clonotype was detected only a few times. It has no known antigen specificity. No base quality information exists; no much larger clone differs at one position. This sample is part of a study of blood T cells in healthy people across ages (dated by TCRdb to the mid-2010s). A note on the overall study: In model experiments, roughly one uniquely barcoded TCR beta cDNA molecule per two T cells was captured by template switching. The donors were split into four age groups: young (average about 15 years), middle-aged (around 37), aged (more than 60) and long-lived (roughly 86). The study measured age-related changes in TCR beta repertoire diversity using deep sequencing normalized with unique cDNA molecular identifiers. The study analyzed two additional independent replicas of 1 million unique cDNA reads from the same blood draw for two donors, one aged 18 to 29 and one aged 80 or older. To avoid experimental bias, donors of different ages were distributed randomly across sequencing lanes.

Broad study findings and their caveats: Conclusive comparison of naive and antigen-experienced compartments was prevented by the profiling of bulk unsorted PBMCs. Compared with the aged group, more naive CD4+ T cells, fewer expanded clones and increased TCR diversity were shown by the long-lived group, suggesting age selection. Estimates of total diversity from one million sequenced T cells were regarded as lower bounds and underestimates. There was a strong correlation between observed TCR beta diversity and the percentage of naive T cells measured by flow cytometry. As age increased, observed TCR beta diversity per million T cells dropped in a roughly linear way, and a significant reduction was already evident by age 40. Because donor CMV infection status was unknown, age-related changes in expanded clonotypes were potentially confounded.

The protocol used for the library was 5' RACE. The second PCR ran for roughly 7 to 11 cycles and used a J-beta primer mix along with a sample-barcoded 5' primer. A template-switch 5' adaptor carrying 12 random nucleotides introduced a unique molecular identifier onto each TCR beta cDNA molecule. Each sample yielded at least 3 million CDR3-containing paired-end reads. The Mint cDNA synthesis kit, primed by a TRBC-specific oligonucleotide, was used to synthesize first-strand cDNA from all RNA. Following uracil-DNA glycosylase treatment, a first 18-cycle PCR with universal primers M1SS and BC2_uni_R was performed on all cDNA. Regarding the original processing steps: Each sample was normalized by randomly selecting 1 million high-quality reads, each carrying a distinct molecular identifier. Reads with shared molecular identifiers were discarded instead of being binned into consensus sequences. MiTCR, set to a Q25 quality threshold and the strictest error-elimination algorithm, was used for CDR3 identification, clonotype clustering and error correction. A nonparametric unseen species model with Euler transformation was used to estimate lower-bound total TCR beta diversity. In TCRdb, the public reads were trimmed at Q25 with fastp and aligned with MiXCR, with productive beta chains retained. Rows matching on CDR3 protein sequence are summarized as one entry with the most common DNA and genes. TCRdb, not the authors, supplied the V and J calls. This sample is represented by some 1.8 million distinct CDR3 sequences; 39% of them were singletons. The top ten clonotypes cover more than 20% of the sample.

The 40 or so donors, aged roughly 6 to 100 years, were systemically healthy Caucasian individuals from Russia. Each donor gave roughly 9.5 milliliters of peripheral blood, collected into EDTA-treated Vacutainer tubes. Ficoll-Paque density-gradient centrifugation was used to isolate PBMCs, with at least 7 million obtained per sample. Trizol reagent was used to extract total RNA from PBMCs, with at least 5 micrograms per sample. For every donor, flow cytometry on a PBMC aliquot measured the percentage of naive CD45RAhigh/CD27high T cells. From the cysteine through the phenylalanine, the CDR3 covers 14 amino acids. Only the CDR3 part of the read is kept: 42 bases, read in frame from the first base. CDR1 and CDR2 (SGHRS, YFSETQ) derive from the germline V gene. Deletion took 8 bases off V and 2 bases off J, with a span of 16 bases between the germline ends.

The sequencing input was blood. The clonotype originates from a human donor in good health. This receptor chain uses TRBV5-1 and TRBJ2-5; matching of 6 bases hints at TRBD2 as the D gene. The CDR3 corresponds to CASKLAGNQETQYF. The base sequence is TGCGCCAGTAAGCTGGCGGGGAATCAAGAGACCCAGTACTTC.